The next 20 T cell receptor beta chains were all read from a single sample in a study of shared clonotypes between healthy human individuals. Only in-frame clones appear in the TCRdb table, and some are missing; sequencing was by immunoSEQ multiplex PCR. Among about 2 million clones listed, roughly 95% were seen once. Only CD45RO-negative cells positively selected for CCR7 counted as naive CD8 cells, so terminally differentiated effector memory CD45RA+ cells were excluded. The sample consisted of naive CD8+ T cells sorted from blood. Source of these receptors: a man between 18 and 29 years old in good health.

Remarks on this clone: Other DNA sequences of this sample code for an identical CDR3. This sequence joins TRBV6-5 and TRBJ2-1; 8 bases match TRBD2. This CDR3 is built from 15 residues. Germline lookup yields CDR1 MNHEY and CDR2 SVGAGI. The V and J ends lost 0 bases and 6 bases, in that order; junction bases with no gene match: 4. CDR3 nucleotide sequence: TGTGCCAGCAGTTACTCGACGGGAGGGGGCAATGAGCAGTTCTTC. Its protein product is CASSYSTGGGNEQFF.

This chain uses TRBV4-1 with TRBJ2-5; perhaps TRBD2 as D (5 bases). V shed 0 bases and J shed 5 bases, with 16 bases lying between them. Germline assignment: CDR1 MGHRA and CDR2 YSYEKL. The CDR3 sequence is 16 residues long. In nucleotides, the CDR3 is TGCGCCAGCAGCCAAGATCGGACTCTTGGCGCGGAGACCCAGTACTTC. Its translation: CASSQDRTLGAETQYF.

V is TRBV7-8 and J is TRBJ2-2, with TRBD2 identical over 14 bases. The CDR3 is 15 residues long. Germline V CDR1 and CDR2: SGHVS, FQNEAQ. The V and J ends lost 6 bases and 7 bases, in that order; junction bases with no gene match: 4. The CDR3 here is CASRGLAGVGGELFF. The CDR3 DNA is TGTGCCAGCAGGGGACTAGCGGGAGTGGGCGGGGAGCTGTTTTTT.

This clone showed up just once. This chain uses TRBV7-9 with TRBJ1-3; 7 bases align to TRBD1. In germline, CDR1 is SEHNR, CDR2 FQNEAQ (reference sequence). The length of the CDR3 is 13 residues. V was pared by 0 bases and J by 14 bases, with 7 bases of the junction left unmatched. The CDR3 DNA is TGTGCCAGCAGCTTAGCGGGTACAGGGGATCTATATTTT. The encoded protein is CASSLAGTGDLYF.

The chain employs TRBV5-5 and TRBJ2-3; the match to TRBD2 covers 11 bases. V shed 6 bases, J shed 2 bases, and the junction held 11 bases outside the gene matches. Germline lookup yields CDR1 SGHKS and CDR2 YYEKEE (reference sequence). This CDR3 is built from 17 residues. The CDR3 DNA is TGTGCCAGCATATCTCTAGCGGGGGGCTGGCCCACAGATACGCAGTATTTT. This gives the protein CASISLAGGWPTDTQYF.

The rearrangement links TRBV9 to TRBJ2-3; a possible D gene is TRBD2 (7 bases). Germline CDR1 and CDR2: SGDLS and YYNGEE. Trimming removed 5 bases from V and 3 bases from J, with 16 bases in between. The CDR3 sequence is 15 residues long. Here the CDR3 reads CASSSWGGGTDTQYF. CDR3 sequence (DNA): TGTGCCAGCAGTTCCTGGGGGGGCGGGACAGATACGCAGTATTTT.

The gene calls are TRBV27 and TRBJ2-2, with D possibly TRBD1 on 5 matching bases. CDR3 size: 16 residues. V was trimmed by 0 bases and J by 4 bases, leaving 12 bases between them. Looked up from germline, CDR1 is MNHEY and CDR2 is SMNVEV (reference sequence). CDR3 sequence reads: CASSLSKGAGTGELFF. CDR3 DNA: TGTGCCAGCAGTTTATCGAAAGGGGCAGGCACCGGGGAGCTGTTTTTT.

V is TRBV7-2 and J is TRBJ2-7; 7 bases are shared with TRBD2. Trimming took 3 bases from V and 3 from J; bases not matched to a gene: 14. Germline CDR1 reads SGHTA; CDR2 reads FQGNSA. The CDR3 is 17 amino acids. In DNA form, the CDR3 reads TGTGCCAGCAGCTTTGGGGGTGCGGGAGCATTTCGCTACGAGCAGTACTTC. Its protein is CASSFGGAGAFRYEQYF.

About this clone itself: Within the sample, other DNA sequences also encode this same CDR3. This chain uses TRBV10-3 with TRBJ2-1; the D gene is possibly TRBD2 (5 bases). Germline V gene sequence: CDR1 ENHRY, CDR2 SYGVKD. V was cut by 3 bases and J by 5 bases, with 11 bases left in between. This CDR3 has 14 residues. The CDR3 nucleotides are TGTGCCATCAGTGAAGGGCGGGCGGACAATGAGCAGTTCTTC. Amino acid sequence: CAISEGRADNEQFF.

This clone was seen a single time. This chain links TRBV9 with TRBJ1-1; D remains unclear. This CDR3 has 15 residues. Germline V gene data show CDR1 as SGDLS and CDR2 as YYNGEE. Trimming took off 0 bases at V and 0 bases at J, with 9 bases between the two ends. The chain's CDR3 is CASSVGGSMNTEAFF. The CDR3 DNA reads as TGTGCCAGCAGCGTAGGTGGCAGTATGAACACTGAAGCTTTCTTT.

This clone was observed once. The chain combines TRBV13 with TRBJ2-1; 8 nucleotides align to TRBD2. Trimming took 5 bases from V and 5 from J; bases not matched to a gene: 8. Germline V gene sequence: CDR1 PRHDT, CDR2 FYEKMQ (reference sequence). CDR3 length: 15 amino acids. The CDR3 region is CASSTSGRKNNEQFF. Here the CDR3 DNA reads TGTGCCAGCAGCACAAGCGGGAGAAAGAACAATGAGCAGTTCTTC.

This rearrangement joins TRBV9 to TRBJ2-5; 9 positions agree with TRBD2. Germline CDR1 and CDR2: SGDLS and YYNGEE. V shed 0 bases, J shed 5 bases, and the junction held 5 bases outside the gene matches. This CDR3 is 15 amino acids long. As DNA, the CDR3 is TGTGCCAGCAGCGTAGGCGGGGGGGCCAAGGAGACCCAGTACTTC. Translating gives CASSVGGGAKETQYF.

The chain employs TRBV5-6 and TRBJ1-4; no firm D call. Trimming stripped 4 bases from V and 2 bases from J, with 18 bases between. The CDR3 runs 17 residues. Germline values: CDR1 SGHDT, CDR2 YYEEEE. As DNA, the CDR3 is TGTGCCAGCAGCCCTTTAGGGCCCATCGGGACTAATGAAAAACTGTTTTTT. Its translation is CASSPLGPIGTNEKLFF.

V and J are TRBV28 and TRBJ1-5, with D maybe TRBD1 (5 bases). V was pared by 3 bases and J by 3 bases, with 12 bases between. The V gene's germline CDR1 is MDHEN and CDR2 SYDVKM. The CDR3 is 15 amino acids. Here the CDR3 DNA reads TGTGCCAGCAGTTTCCGGGGACGGAACAATCAGCCCCAGCATTTT. Protein product: CASSFRGRNNQPQHF.

The chain employs TRBV19 and TRBJ2-2; the match to TRBD2 covers 8 bases. This CDR3 spans 18 amino acids. CDR1 and CDR2 (germline): LNHDA, SQIVND (reference sequence). The V and J ends lost 7 bases and 4 bases, in that order; junction bases with no gene match: 17. The CDR3 here is CASTDDQYREGTTGELFF. The CDR3 nucleotides read TGTGCCAGTACCGATGACCAGTATCGGGAGGGCACCACCGGGGAGCTGTTTTTT.

This chain joins TRBV4-3 and TRBJ1-4; D is possibly TRBD1 (5 bases). Germline lookup yields CDR1 LGHNA and CDR2 YSLEER. The CDR3 has 14 residues. The V gene lost 3 bases and the J gene lost 6 bases, with 11 bases spanning the gap. CDR3: CASSHRGVDEKLFF. DNA of the CDR3: TGCGCCAGCAGCCATCGAGGGGTCGATGAAAAACTGTTTTTT.

This chain links TRBV9 with TRBJ2-7; 10 bases match TRBD2. Germline trimming cut 1 base from V and 4 bases from J; bases unmatched to any gene: 23. Germline-derived CDR1 and CDR2 are SGDLS and YYNGEE. The CDR3 runs to 21 residues. The DNA for the CDR3 is TGTGCCAGCAGCGTACTGACAGGGTTCGTACTAGCGGGACCCCACGGGTACGAGCAGTACTTC. This translates into CASSVLTGFVLAGPHGYEQYF. Full variable domain (missing parts from reference TRBV9 and TRBJ2-7): DSGVTQTPKHLITATGQRVTLRCSPRSGDLSVYWYQQSLDQGLQFLIQYYNGEERAKGNILERFSAQQFPDLHSELNLSSLELGDSALYFCASSVLTGFVLAGPHGYEQYFGPGTRLTVT.

CDR3 nucleotides: TGCGCCAGCAGTTTCTGGGCTAACGAAGGAGCTTTCTTT. It encodes CASSFWANEGAFF. The chain recombines TRBV10-2 with TRBJ1-1; D remains unclear. CDR1 is WSHSY and CDR2 is SAAADI in the germline V gene. The CDR3 totals 13 residues. V lost 5 bases and J 10 bases, leaving 17 bases between the germline ends.

In regard to this clone: The sample carries other DNA sequences with the same CDR3. The rearrangement uses TRBV4-1 and TRBJ2-7, with D perhaps matching TRBD2 (6 bases). Deletions cut 3 bases from V and 0 bases from J, with 12 bases between. Germline CDR1 is MGHRA and CDR2 is YSYEKL. CDR3 length equals 15 residues. The chain's CDR3 is CASSQGTLSSYEQYF. CDR3 bases: TGCGCCAGCAGCCAGGGGACTCTCAGCTCCTACGAGCAGTACTTC.

Turning to this clone: The sample contains more than one DNA sequence encoding this CDR3. The chain employs TRBV6-5 and TRBJ2-7; weak D call: TRBD1 (5 bases). Per the germline V gene, CDR1 is MNHEY and CDR2 is SVGAGI. CDR3 length: 14 amino acids. Trimming stripped 0 bases from V and 1 base from J, with 7 bases between. For the CDR3, the DNA is TGTGCCAGCAGTTACTCATCAGGGTCCTACGAGCAGTACTTC. Its translation: CASSYSSGSYEQYF.